A single sample gave rise to the 26 T cell receptor beta chains below, sequenced in a study of CD8 T cells in Susac syndrome. With random hexamers, 0.5 to 1 ug RNA was reverse transcribed. Each CDR3 protein is one row after TCRdb ran MiXCR on the immunoSEQ multiplex PCR reads. The table includes 250,000 to 300,000 distinct CDR3 sequences, about 91% detected once. The sequencing sample was made of CD8+ T cells from PBMCs. The receptors stem from a human donor with multiple sclerosis.

This sequence joins TRBV2 and TRBJ2-6, with D perhaps matching TRBD2 (7 bases). The length of the CDR3 is 17 residues. Trimming left V 8 bases short and J 0 bases short, with 17 bases between. Germline-derived CDR1 and CDR2 are SNHLY and FYNNEI. Written as DNA, the CDR3 is TGTGCCAGCGGCGGGGGACACACAGACTCTGGGGCCAACGTCCTGACTTTC. Protein sequence: CASGGGHTDSGANVLTF.

The V and J genes are TRBV7-9 and TRBJ1-2; D is unresolved. Trimming took 1 base from V and 12 from J, leaving 12 bases between them. Germline V CDR1 and CDR2: SEHNR, FQNEAQ (reference sequence). The CDR3 is made up of 12 amino acids. Here the CDR3 DNA reads TGTGCCAGCAGCTTAGAAGAGGAGGCCGACACCTTC. This translates into CASSLEEEADTF.

The chain links TRBV27 to TRBJ1-4, with a possible D match to TRBD1 (6 bases). Germline CDR1 is MNHEY and CDR2 is SMNVEV (reference sequence). This CDR3 spans 14 amino acids. Trimming removed 3 bases from V and 5 bases from J, with 10 bases in between. CDR3 DNA sequence: TGTGCCAGCAGTTTGATGGGGGGCAATGAAAAACTGTTTTTT. This gives the protein CASSLMGGNEKLFF.

V usage is TRBV19 and J usage is TRBJ2-2; D uncertain. Trimming shortened V by 1 base and J by 5 bases, and 8 bases separated the two germline ends. Germline loops: CDR1 LNHDA, CDR2 SQIVND (reference sequence). CDR3 length: 14 residues. The CDR3 DNA follows: TGTGCCAGTAGTATAGCGGTGGGGACCGGGGAGCTGTTTTTT. Protein sequence: CASSIAVGTGELFF.

The rearrangement uses TRBV4-2 and TRBJ1-5; D is uncertain. From germline, CDR1 is LGHNA and CDR2 YNFKEQ. CDR3 length: 15 residues. The germline V and J ends were trimmed by 4 bases and 0 bases, with 10 bases remaining between them. CDR3 residues: CASSPDTNSNQPQHF. CDR3 bases: TGTGCCAGCAGCCCAGACACGAATAGCAATCAGCCCCAGCATTTT.

Here the CDR3 reads CSARAEGPEQYF. The CDR3 DNA follows: TGCAGTGCTAGAGCAGAAGGGCCCGAGCAGTACTTC. The rearrangement links TRBV20-1 to TRBJ2-7; D ambiguous. The CDR3 extends over 12 amino acids. With 1 base removed from V and 6 bases from J, the gap between germline ends came to 10 bases. From germline, CDR1 is DFQATT and CDR2 SNEGSKA (reference sequence).

The chain recombines TRBV29-1 with TRBJ2-7, with a tentative D call TRBD1 (6 bases). The CDR3 has 13 amino acids. CDR1 is SQVTM and CDR2 is ANQGSEA in the germline V gene. Trimming left V 1 base short and J 4 bases short, with 11 bases between. The CDR3 DNA is TGCAGCGTTGAAGGGCAGGGGATTTACGAGCAGTACTTC. It encodes CSVEGQGIYEQYF.

The chain couples TRBV14 to TRBJ2-5, with 8 nucleotides matching TRBD1. This CDR3 comprises 18 residues. Germline values: CDR1 SGHDN, CDR2 FVKESK. The trim removed 0 bases at V and 4 bases at J, leaving 13 bases unmatched. The CDR3 loop is CASSQEPSRTGRGETQYF. In DNA, the CDR3 is TGTGCCAGCAGCCAAGAACCCTCCCGGACAGGGCGAGGAGAGACCCAGTACTTC.

The CDR3 DNA reads TGTGCCAGCAGTTCTGGCCGCCTTACAGGTTTGAGAACTGAAGCTTTCTTT. Protein sequence: CASSSGRLTGLRTEAFF. V gene TRBV28 combines with J gene TRBJ1-1, with a weak D call TRBD1 (5 bases). Trimming cost V 4 bases and J 5 bases, with 23 bases left between them. Germline lookup yields CDR1 MDHEN and CDR2 SYDVKM. The CDR3 is made up of 17 amino acids.

Only one count was recorded for this clonotype. The V and J genes are TRBV11-2 and TRBJ2-7, with D hard to call. The V gene lost 5 bases and the J gene lost 2 bases, with 7 bases spanning the gap. The CDR3 has 12 residues. Germline CDR1 and CDR2: SGHAT and FQNNGV. CDR3 bases: TGTGCCAGCAGCCCCGACGCCTACGAGCAGTACTTC. As protein: CASSPDAYEQYF.

This chain connects TRBV24-1 to TRBJ1-3; possibly TRBD1 for D (5 bases). The CDR3 is 16 residues long. Germline CDR1 reads KGHDR; CDR2 reads SFDVKD. The ends were cut back, 4 bases at V and 1 base at J, with 13 bases in the middle. In DNA, the CDR3 is TGTGCCACCAGTGAGGGGCAGGGAGGTTCTGGAAACACCATATATTTT. It translates to CATSEGQGGSGNTIYF.

The chain employs TRBV27 and TRBJ2-7; TRBD2 matches at 8 bases. The CDR3 spans 15 residues. Germline-derived CDR1 and CDR2 are MNHEY and SMNVEV (reference sequence). With V trimmed by 4 bases and J by 3 bases, 8 bases remained unmatched. CDR3 DNA sequence: TGTGCCAGCAGTTCCCGGGGGGGAGGGAACTACGAGCAGTACTTC. This codes for CASSSRGGGNYEQYF.

The gene calls are TRBV19 and TRBJ1-5, with D possibly being TRBD1 (5 bases). V dropped 3 bases and J dropped 2 bases, with 11 bases sitting between them. Per germline, CDR1 LNHDA and CDR2 SQIVND (reference sequence). The CDR3 has 15 residues. The CDR3 loop reads CASSIGAVGNQPQHF. The CDR3 DNA follows: TGTGCCAGTAGTATCGGGGCAGTGGGCAATCAGCCCCAGCATTTT.

This clonotype was seen only once. The J gene is TRBJ2-7, the V gene TRBV13, with unresolved D. The V and J ends lost 4 bases and 5 bases respectively, with 9 bases between them. The CDR3 sequence is 12 residues long. From germline, CDR1 is PRHDT and CDR2 FYEKMQ (reference sequence). The CDR3 sequence: CASSSVGNEQYF. For the CDR3, the DNA is TGTGCCAGCAGCTCAGTGGGGAACGAGCAGTACTTC.

The chain joins TRBV19 to TRBJ2-1; 10 positions agree with TRBD1. The CDR3 sequence is 14 residues long. Looked up from germline, CDR1 is LNHDA and CDR2 is SQIVND (reference sequence). V trimming: 8 bases; J trimming: 5 bases; junction bases outside the gene matches: 6. CDR3 nucleotide sequence: TGTGCCAGTCTCCGGACAGGGGGGAACAATGAGCAGTTCTTC. Residues: CASLRTGGNNEQFF.

V gene TRBV23-1 combines with J gene TRBJ2-1; TRBD1 aligns across 10 bases. TRBV23-1 qualifies as an ORF whose function is uncertain. The J segment lost 0 bases and the V segment lost 2 bases, leaving 16 bases of the junction unmatched. CDR3 length equals 21 residues. This CDR3 is CASSQVIPGQGPCSSYNEQFF. The CDR3 DNA is TGCGCCAGCAGTCAAGTGATACCGGGACAGGGGCCTTGTTCCTCCTACAATGAGCAGTTCTTC.

This CDR3 is CASSLTFWTDSGNTIYF. In DNA, the CDR3 is TGCGCCAGCAGCTTGACCTTTTGGACGGACTCTGGAAACACCATATATTTT. The chain uses TRBV5-1 and TRBJ1-3; D remains ambiguous. Germline V gives CDR1 SGHRS, CDR2 YFSETQ. Trimming took 1 base from V and 0 from J, leaving 14 bases between them. This CDR3 is 17 amino acids long.

The V call is TRBV13, the J call TRBJ1-5; D is possibly TRBD1 (6 bases). Germline values: CDR1 PRHDT, CDR2 FYEKMQ (reference sequence). Trimming removed 4 bases at V and 4 bases at J, with 11 bases between. The CDR3 has 14 residues. CDR3 amino acids: CASSSGGINQPQHF. The CDR3 nucleotides are TGTGCCAGCAGCTCGGGGGGCATAAATCAGCCCCAGCATTTT.

The V gene is TRBV2, the J gene TRBJ2-3; the D gene is possibly TRBD2 (6 bases). V lost 9 bases and J 2 bases, leaving 15 bases between the germline ends. CDR3 size: 14 residues. Germline-derived CDR1 and CDR2 are SNHLY and FYNNEI. This chain's CDR3 is CASIYQRATDTQYF. The CDR3 DNA follows: TGTGCCAGTATTTACCAGCGGGCCACAGATACGCAGTATTTT.

This chain uses TRBV7-3 with TRBJ1-5; 9 bases are a match to TRBD1. This CDR3 is 14 amino acids long. V was pared by 5 bases and J by 3 bases, with 2 bases of the junction left unmatched. Looked up from germline, CDR1 is SGHTA and CDR2 is FQGTGA. The CDR3 DNA follows: TGTGCCAGCAGCACAGGGGGCCCCAATCAGCCCCAGCATTTT. It encodes CASSTGGPNQPQHF.

The rearrangement links TRBV9 to TRBJ2-1; TRBD2 matches at 14 bases. CDR1 SGDLS and CDR2 YYNGEE come from the germline V gene. Trimming took 4 bases from V and 8 from J; bases not matched to a gene: 11. The CDR3 is 17 amino acids. CDR3 bases: TGTGCCAGCAGCACAAAACCGGGACTAGCGGGAGAGGATGAGCAGTTCTTC. Its translation: CASSTKPGLAGEDEQFF. The full variable domain, rest sourced from reference TRBV9 and TRBJ2-1, is DSGVTQTPKHLITATGQRVTLRCSPRSGDLSVYWYQQSLDQGLQFLIQYYNGEERAKGNILERFSAQQFPDLHSELNLSSLELGDSALYFCASSTKPGLAGEDEQFFGPGTRLTVL.

The chain couples TRBV6-5 to TRBJ2-5; 7 nucleotides line up with TRBD1. V dropped 2 bases and J dropped 3; count of bases not matched to a gene: 9. Germline assignment: CDR1 MNHEY and CDR2 SVGAGI. The CDR3 covers 16 residues. The CDR3 region is CASSYGSGTDKETQYF. CDR3 bases: TGTGCCAGCAGTTACGGTTCCGGGACAGACAAAGAGACCCAGTACTTC.

As regards this clonotype: One end of the junction is discordant with germline, which a read error may explain. The V and J genes are TRBV19 and TRBJ1-5, with 7 bases matching TRBD1. CDR3 length: 12 residues. Germline assignment: CDR1 LNHDA and CDR2 SQIVND (reference sequence). CDR3 nucleotides: TGTGCCGGACAGACAGGGAATCGGCCCCAGCATTTT. Translated, it gives CAGQTGNRPQHF.

The rearrangement uses TRBV7-2 and TRBJ1-6; no reliable D call. The V gene lost 0 bases and the J gene lost 9 bases, with 12 bases spanning the gap. In germline, CDR1 is SGHTA, CDR2 FQGNSA. The CDR3 loop spans 15 amino acids. This CDR3 is CASSLAVAMGSPLHF. CDR3 nucleotide sequence: TGTGCCAGCAGCTTAGCAGTCGCGATGGGTTCACCCCTCCACTTT. Drawing the rest from reference TRBV7-2 and TRBJ1-6, the complete variable domain is GAGVSQSPSNKVTEKGKDVELRCDPISGHTALYWYRQSLGQGLEFLIYFQGNSAPDKSGLPSDRFSAERTGGSVSTLTIQRTQQEDSAVYLCASSLAVAMGSPLHFGNGTRLTVT.

On this clonotype itself: The germline gene is not matched at one end of the junction; a read error may be the cause. This chain uses TRBV7-2 with TRBJ2-5; perhaps TRBD1 as D (7 bases). This CDR3 is 16 amino acids long. Germline CDR1 and CDR2: SGHTA and FQGNSA. CDR3 nucleotides: TGTGCCAGCAGCCCACTAGTAGCAGGGGGGCAAGAGACCCAGCACTTC. Its protein is CASSPLVAGGQETQHF.

This clonotype was recorded once. This chain connects TRBV11-2 to TRBJ2-2; D not resolved. V lost 6 bases to trimming and J lost 6 bases, with 17 bases between them. Per the germline V gene, CDR1 is SGHAT and CDR2 is FQNNGV. The CDR3 is 15 residues long. Written as DNA, the CDR3 is TGTGCCAGCAGTTTTAGGGCTGTGGCAGCCGGGGAGCTGTTTTTT. As protein: CASSFRAVAAGELFF. Using reference TRBV11-2 and TRBJ2-2 for the parts outside the CDR3, the full variable domain is EAGVAQSPRYKIIEKRQSVAFWCNPISGHATLYWYQQILGQGPKLLIQFQNNGVVDDSQLPKDRFSAERLKGVDSTLKIQPAKLEDSAVYLCASSFRAVAAGELFFGEGSRLTVL.